This TCR beta chain is from a study of identical twins. Findings of the study overall: Twins shared out-of-frame alpha sequences with excess low generation probability. Model-predicted out-of-frame TCR alpha sharing fell below observed values in monozygotic twins.

Each donor was a healthy Caucasian. A few counts support this clonotype. Its target is not known. The J segment lost 1 base and the V segment lost 6 bases, leaving 13 bases of the junction unmatched. Germline CDR1 and CDR2: DFQATT and SNEGSKA (reference sequence). The CDR3 extends over 16 amino acids. After template switching added a universal primer site, the resulting cDNA carried unique molecular identifiers. TCRdb processed the 5' RACE reads anew with MiXCR; each CDR3 protein has one entry. The table includes 200,000 to 300,000 distinct CDR3 sequences, roughly 7.5% detected once. These data also formed part of another study, on yellow fever vaccine responses in identical twins.

The sequenced sample consisted of CD8+ T cells sorted from blood. V gene TRBV20-1 combines with J gene TRBJ2-5, with 8 bases identical to TRBD1. The TCR sequence derives from a woman aged 18-29 years in good health. The DNA of the CDR3 is TGCAGTGCGAGACCAGGACAGGGACAGCTCCAAGAGACCCAGTACTTC. Translation: CSARPGQGQLQETQYF.